Each of the 17 T cell receptor beta chains below was sequenced from the same sample in a study of blood T cell repertoires in COVID-19. Clones were read by immunoSEQ multiplex PCR, and TCRdb kept only the in-frame ones, dropping some. Of 140,000 or so clones detected, 80% appear once; the ten largest clones hold 4.5% to 6%. Sequences were obtained from peripheral blood. The receptor set was obtained from a woman aged 50 to 65 with acute or convalescent COVID-19.

The CDR3 loop is CASSLSPQRDTEAFF. For the CDR3, the DNA is TGCGCCAGCAGTCTATCACCCCAGCGTGATACTGAAGCTTTCTTT. The chain carries TRBV4-1 and TRBJ1-1; no firm D call. CDR1 and CDR2 (germline): MGHRA, YSYEKL. The CDR3 has 15 residues. V was cut by 6 bases and J by 5 bases, with 19 bases left in between.

V and J are TRBV12-3 or TRBV12-4 and TRBJ1-1; 7 bases fit TRBD1. Trimming removed 5 bases from V and 11 bases from J; junction bases left unmatched: 5. CDR3 length: 11 amino acids. CDR3 DNA: TGTGCCAGCAGTGACGACAGGGTTGCTTTCTTT. It encodes CASSDDRVAFF.

V and J are TRBV28 and TRBJ2-7; D gene uncertain. V was trimmed by 4 bases and J by 7 bases, leaving 11 bases between them. CDR1 and CDR2 (germline): MDHEN, SYDVKM. This CDR3 region has 12 residues. The CDR3 is CASSSGEWEQYF. CDR3 in DNA: TGTGCCAGCAGTTCCGGAGAATGGGAGCAGTACTTC.

The chain joins TRBV7-2 to TRBJ1-6; D is possibly TRBD1 (5 bases). CDR3 size: 18 residues. Germline V gives CDR1 SGHTA, CDR2 FQGNSA. Trimming pared 3 bases from V and 7 bases from J, leaving 22 bases between. The CDR3 DNA reads as TGTGCCAGCAGCTTTAGCGTAGGTGGCGGGACCGCGAATTCACCCCTCCACTTT. The encoded protein is CASSFSVGGGTANSPLHF.

The genes are TRBV7-2 and TRBJ2-1; 11 bases are a match to TRBD2. The length of the CDR3 is 15 residues. The J segment lost 4 bases and the V segment lost 3 bases, leaving 2 bases of the junction unmatched. Germline CDR1 SGHTA, CDR2 FQGNSA. The CDR3 nucleotides read TGTGCCAGCAGCTTTAGCGGGGGGGGATACAATGAGCAGTTCTTC. Translating gives CASSFSGGGYNEQFF.

The chain carries TRBV29-1 and TRBJ2-1; D gene ambiguous. There are 12 residues in the CDR3. Trimming took off 3 bases at V and 6 bases at J, with 9 bases between the two ends. CDR1 is SQVTM and CDR2 is ANQGSEA in the germline V gene. CDR3 in amino acids: CSVDLGSNEQFF. CDR3 nucleotide sequence: TGCAGCGTTGATCTCGGGTCCAATGAGCAGTTCTTC.

The table lists this clone with a few counts. The chain joins TRBV27 to TRBJ1-5; D call uncertain. Trimming took off 4 bases at V and 2 bases at J, with 12 bases between the two ends. The V gene's germline CDR1 is MNHEY and CDR2 SMNVEV (reference sequence). The CDR3 extends over 15 amino acids. CDR3 in DNA: TGTGCCAGCAGTTCGGAGGGTTTGGGCAATCAGCCCCAGCATTTT. The encoded protein is CASSSEGLGNQPQHF.

The J gene is TRBJ2-3, the V gene TRBV5-1; 12 nucleotides match TRBD2. Germline V gene data show CDR1 as SGHRS and CDR2 as YFSETQ. This CDR3 region has 18 residues. V trimming: 2 bases; J trimming: 4 bases; junction bases outside the gene matches: 11. CDR3 loop: CASSLHASGGALADTQYF. The CDR3 nucleotides read TGCGCCAGCAGCTTACACGCTAGCGGGGGGGCTTTAGCAGATACGCAGTATTTT.

The chain couples TRBV12-5 to TRBJ1-1; 8 bases are a match to TRBD1. The V gene's germline CDR1 is LGHNT and CDR2 FRNRAP. V gave up 3 bases and J gave up 1 base; unmatched junction bases: 10. The CDR3 is 17 amino acids. The CDR3 bases are TGTGCTAGTGGTTTCTTACAGGGGGAAAATCGGAACACTGAAGCTTTCTTT. It codes for CASGFLQGENRNTEAFF.

The gene calls are TRBV30 and TRBJ1-2; perhaps TRBD1 as D (6 bases). Germline V gene sequence: CDR1 GTSNPN, CDR2 SVGIG (reference sequence). V shed 3 bases and J shed 8 bases, with 16 bases lying between them. There are 13 residues in the CDR3. CDR3 nucleotide sequence: TGTGCCTGGAGCGAGGGGGGGGCAGAAGGCTACACCTTC. Protein product: CAWSEGGAEGYTF.

The chain carries TRBV5-8 and TRBJ1-2; tentative D call: TRBD1 (5 bases). Germline values: CDR1 SGHTS, CDR2 YDEGEE. This CDR3 region has 14 residues. V lost 0 bases and J 2 bases, leaving 8 bases between the germline ends. The CDR3 region has the DNA TGTGCCAGCAGCTTGGGACAGATAAACTATGGCTACACCTTC. Translation gives CASSLGQINYGYTF.

The chain has TRBV14 and TRBJ1-4; perhaps TRBD1 as D (6 bases). The V gene lost 2 bases and the J gene lost 8 bases, with 12 bases spanning the gap. Germline lookup yields CDR1 SGHDN and CDR2 FVKESK. The CDR3 has 14 amino acids. DNA of the CDR3: TGTGCCAGCAGCCAAAACAGGGAATCGGAAAAACTGTTTTTT. Translating gives CASSQNRESEKLFF.

V and J are TRBV7-2 and TRBJ1-2; D unclear. V was trimmed by 0 bases and J by 8 bases, leaving 7 bases between them. The CDR3 covers 12 residues. Germline CDR1 is SGHTA and CDR2 is FQGNSA. The CDR3 here is CASSLATEGYTF. The CDR3 DNA reads as TGTGCCAGCAGCTTAGCGACGGAGGGCTACACCTTC.

The CDR3 DNA reads as TGTGCCAGCAGTGGCGCTGGACAGGTTGGAAACACCATATATTTT. Its protein product is CASSGAGQVGNTIYF. This chain joins TRBV28 and TRBJ1-3, with 7 nucleotides matching TRBD1. The CDR3 consists of 15 residues. Unmatched junction bases numbered 7, after V lost 5 bases and J lost 3 bases. Germline V gene sequence: CDR1 MDHEN, CDR2 SYDVKM.

This chain joins TRBV2 and TRBJ2-7; weak D call: TRBD2 (6 bases). The V end was cut by 0 bases, the J end by 2 bases, with 8 bases between. The CDR3 contains 14 residues. Germline V CDR1 and CDR2: SNHLY, FYNNEI. The CDR3 DNA sequence: TGTGCCAGCAGTGAAGCGGGGGAGGCCTACGAGCAGTACTTC. Protein sequence: CASSEAGEAYEQYF.

The gene calls are TRBV5-1 and TRBJ2-5; 7 bases map to TRBD1. The ends lost 4 bases at V and 4 bases at J; junction bases unmatched: 7. Germline-derived CDR1 and CDR2 are SGHRS and YFSETQ. The CDR3 totals 14 residues. The CDR3, as DNA: TGCGCCAGCAGCCAAACAGGGGACGGAGAGACCCAGTACTTC. It specifies CASSQTGDGETQYF.

This sequence joins TRBV9 and TRBJ1-3; a weak D match, TRBD1 (6 bases). CDR1 is SGDLS, CDR2 YYNGEE, per germline. There are 16 residues in the CDR3. V gave up 1 base and J gave up 1 base, with 12 bases separating them. This CDR3 is CASSVFPGESGNTIYF. In nucleotides, the CDR3 is TGTGCCAGCAGCGTATTCCCAGGGGAGTCTGGAAACACCATATATTTT.